These 24 T cell receptor beta chains were all obtained from the same sample, sequenced in a study of T cell repertoires in cytomegalovirus infection. A single record per CDR3 protein comes from TCRdb applying MiXCR to the reads. The table has around 170,000 distinct CDR3 sequences, over 15% seen once. The sample was CD8+ T cells from PBMCs. These receptors were collected from a human donor in good health (CMV status not recorded). Some clones in this sample may be carry-over from other donors' samples.

This clonotype was recorded a few times. The chain recombines TRBV28 with TRBJ2-7, with D possibly matching TRBD2 (6 bases). Germline CDR1 MDHEN, CDR2 SYDVKM. Trimming stripped 3 bases from V and 3 bases from J, with 15 bases between. The CDR3 sequence is 15 residues long. The CDR3 DNA sequence: TGTGCCAGCAGTTTTTTGGCTAGCGTTTTCTACGAGCAGTACTTC. This sequence encodes CASSFLASVFYEQYF.

This clonotype was counted a few times. V gene TRBV6-2 or TRBV6-3 combines with J gene TRBJ2-1, with TRBD1 matching 7 bases. The junction had 4 bases not matched to a gene; V was cut back by 5 bases and J by 3 bases. The CDR3 has 14 amino acids. Germline assignment: CDR1 MNHEY and CDR2 SVGEGT. The CDR3 spells CASSSDRVYNEQFF. CDR3 in DNA: TGTGCCAGCAGTAGCGACAGGGTCTACAATGAGCAGTTCTTC.

The gene calls are TRBV7-9 and TRBJ2-3; 14 bases line up with TRBD2. The trim removed 6 bases at V and 5 bases at J, leaving 13 bases unmatched. Germline V lookup: CDR1 SEHNR, CDR2 FQNEAQ (reference sequence). The CDR3 spans 18 residues. The CDR3 region is CASRGSPGLAGEIDTQYF. CDR3 sequence (DNA): TGTGCCAGCAGGGGCAGCCCGGGACTAGCGGGAGAGATAGATACGCAGTATTTT.

This chain connects TRBV7-3 to TRBJ2-1; 9 positions match TRBD2. Germline CDR1 and CDR2: SGHTA and FQGTGA. The V and J ends lost 0 bases and 9 bases, in that order; junction bases with no gene match: 0. This CDR3 has 13 amino acids. The CDR3 DNA follows: TGTGCCAGCAGCTTAACGACTAGCGGTGAGCAGTTCTTC. It is translated as CASSLTTSGEQFF.

The sample holds many counts of this clonotype. The genes are TRBV6-2 or TRBV6-3 and TRBJ2-5, with D possibly being TRBD2 (7 bases). CDR3 length equals 14 residues. CDR1 MNHEY and CDR2 SVGEGT come from the germline V gene. V gave up 9 bases and J gave up 3 bases, with 17 bases separating them. The CDR3 loop is CASDTAGAKETQYF. Here the CDR3 DNA reads TGTGCCAGTGACACTGCGGGGGCCAAAGAGACCCAGTACTTC.

This clonotype was counted at least ten times. CDR3 amino acids: CASRGGNTEAFF. DNA of the CDR3: TGTGCCAGCAGGGGAGGGAACACTGAAGCTTTCTTT. The chain has TRBV7-9 and TRBJ1-1; D ambiguous. Germline V CDR1 and CDR2: SEHNR, FQNEAQ (reference sequence). Trimming shortened V by 6 bases and J by 1 base, and 6 bases separated the two germline ends. The CDR3 spans 12 residues.

In this sample, this clonotype is medium-sized. This chain joins TRBV28 and TRBJ2-1; the D is unclear. CDR1 and CDR2 from the germline V gene are MDHEN and SYDVKM. The CDR3 runs 15 residues. Trimming shortened V by 4 bases and J by 0 bases, and 10 bases separated the two germline ends. Written as DNA, the CDR3 is TGTGCCAGCAGTTCTGACCGGCACTCCTACAATGAGCAGTTCTTC. Amino acids: CASSSDRHSYNEQFF.

The chain joins TRBV7-6 to TRBJ1-1; 7 positions agree with TRBD1. Losses at the gene ends were 5 bases for V and 0 bases for J; bases not matched to a gene: 6. CDR1 is SGHVS, CDR2 FNYEAQ, per germline. The length of the CDR3 is 15 residues. CDR3 sequence reads: CASSPGQKLNTEAFF. DNA of the CDR3: TGTGCCAGCAGCCCGGGACAGAAGCTGAACACTGAAGCTTTCTTT.

The chain uses TRBV20-1 and TRBJ2-5, with 7 bases aligning to TRBD2. The CDR3 consists of 14 residues. The V gene end was trimmed by 2 bases and the J gene end by 1 base; junction bases not matched to a gene: 4. The germline V gene encodes CDR1 DFQATT and CDR2 SNEGSKA (reference sequence). The CDR3 nucleotides read TGCAGTGCTAGATCCGGGGGGTCCCAAGAGACCCAGTACTTC. Translating gives CSARSGGSQETQYF.

V and J are TRBV7-3 and TRBJ1-1; D is perhaps TRBD1 (6 bases). CDR1 is SGHTA and CDR2 is FQGTGA in the germline V gene. The V and J ends lost 4 bases and 1 base respectively, with 10 bases between them. The CDR3 consists of 14 residues. The CDR3, as DNA: TGTGCCAGCAGCTCGTCACAGGGGAACACTGAAGCTTTCTTT. Translated, it gives CASSSSQGNTEAFF.

The chain uses TRBV4-2 and TRBJ2-7, with D maybe TRBD1 (5 bases). V was clipped by 2 bases and J by 3 bases, with 8 bases between them. Germline CDR1 reads LGHNA; CDR2 reads YNFKEQ. The CDR3 runs to 13 residues. In DNA, the CDR3 is TGTGCCAGCAGCCAATCAGACAGCTACGAGCAGTACTTC. Translation: CASSQSDSYEQYF.

Ten or more counts support this clonotype. The rearrangement joins TRBV7-9 to TRBJ1-1; weak D call: TRBD1 (5 bases). V shed 4 bases and J shed 4 bases, with 7 bases lying between them. The CDR3 sequence is 12 residues long. CDR1 SEHNR and CDR2 FQNEAQ come from the germline V gene (reference sequence). CDR3 protein: CASSWGSTEAFF. For the CDR3, the DNA is TGTGCCAGCAGCTGGGGGAGCACTGAAGCTTTCTTT.

This clonotype was seen repeatedly, ten times or more. The chain is built from TRBV7-9 and TRBJ1-5; D is unresolved. V shed 5 bases and J shed 6 bases, with 11 bases lying between them. CDR3 length equals 13 residues. Germline CDR1 is SEHNR and CDR2 is FQNEAQ (reference sequence). This chain's CDR3 is CASSQYDGQPQHF. The CDR3 nucleotides are TGTGCCAGCAGCCAGTATGATGGTCAGCCCCAGCATTTT.

This clonotype was counted between two and nine times. The chain couples TRBV28 to TRBJ2-1; D ambiguous. This CDR3 contains 16 residues. CDR1 and CDR2 from the germline V gene are MDHEN and SYDVKM. Trimming shortened V by 1 base and J by 0 bases, and 10 bases separated the two germline ends. The CDR3 here is CASSLSPLSSYNEQFF. In nucleotides, the CDR3 is TGTGCCAGCAGTTTATCCCCCTTGAGCTCCTACAATGAGCAGTTCTTC.

This clonotype turned up a few times. The chain employs TRBV6-8 and TRBJ2-7; tentatively, D is TRBD1 or TRBD2 (6 bases each). Germline CDR1 reads MNHGY; CDR2 reads SAAAGT. Trimming stripped 4 bases from V and 7 bases from J, with 11 bases between. This CDR3 is 12 amino acids long. The CDR3 sequence is CASSLGGGEQYF. The CDR3 DNA reads as TGTGCCAGCAGTTTAGGAGGGGGAGAGCAGTACTTC.

The chain joins TRBV13 to TRBJ2-7; D unresolved. Germline CDR1 PRHDT, CDR2 FYEKMQ (reference sequence). The V gene lost 3 bases and the J gene lost 2 bases, with 11 bases spanning the gap. The CDR3 is 14 amino acids. Written as DNA, the CDR3 is TGTGCCAGCAGCTTTCACAGCCTTGCCTACGAGCAGTACTTC. This sequence encodes CASSFHSLAYEQYF.

The chain employs TRBV7-9 and TRBJ1-1, with D perhaps TRBD1 (5 bases). V was cut by 4 bases and J by 0 bases, with 12 bases left in between. The CDR3 spans 15 residues. Germline values: CDR1 SEHNR, CDR2 FQNEAQ (reference sequence). The CDR3 here is CASSSRGVLNTEAFF. The CDR3, as DNA: TGTGCCAGCAGCTCTCGGGGCGTTTTGAACACTGAAGCTTTCTTT.

This clonotype was seen more than once but under ten times. The V and J genes are TRBV12-3 or TRBV12-4 and TRBJ2-1, with D possibly being TRBD2 (7 bases). The CDR3 is 14 residues long. V was clipped by 5 bases and J by 7 bases, with 15 bases between them. Here the CDR3 reads CASSPGGPLNEQFF. The CDR3, as DNA: TGTGCCAGCAGTCCGGGGGGCCCGCTAAATGAGCAGTTCTTC.

The chain uses TRBV7-4 and TRBJ1-1; D is perhaps TRBD1 (5 bases). Germline CDR1 and CDR2: SGHVT and SQSDAQ. The length of the CDR3 is 11 residues. V dropped 7 bases and J dropped 6 bases, with 9 bases sitting between them. The CDR3 is CASTARAEAFF. Written as DNA, the CDR3 is TGTGCCAGCACGGCCAGGGCTGAAGCTTTCTTT. The full variable domain, with the rest looked up from reference TRBV7-4 and TRBJ1-1, is GAGVSQSPRYKVAKRGRDVALRCDSISGHVTLYWYRQTLGQGSEVLTYSQSDAQRDKSGRPSGRFSAERPERSVSTLKIQRTEQGDSAVYLCASTARAEAFFGQGTRLTVV.

The chain carries TRBV7-2 and TRBJ2-3; D is undetermined. V gave up 1 base and J gave up 2 bases, with 7 bases separating them. The V gene's germline CDR1 is SGHTA and CDR2 FQGNSA. The CDR3 totals 14 residues. CDR3 DNA: TGTGCCAGCAGCTTAGAAGATCACACAGATACGCAGTATTTT. Residues: CASSLEDHTDTQYF.

This clonotype was detected only a few times. J is TRBJ1-5 and V is TRBV6-6; D gene unclear. Germline-derived CDR1 and CDR2 are MNHNY and SVGAGI (reference sequence). Trimming removed 2 bases at V and 0 bases at J, with 11 bases between. The CDR3 sequence is 16 residues long. The CDR3 DNA follows: TGTGCCAGCAGTTACGCCGGGGAGACTAGCAATCAGCCCCAGCATTTT. As protein: CASSYAGETSNQPQHF.

In DNA form, the CDR3 reads TGTGCCAGCGATTTGGGGACGAACACCGGGGAGCTGTTTTTT. This translates into CASDLGTNTGELFF. The chain carries TRBV9 and TRBJ2-2; D is ambiguous. Germline lookup yields CDR1 SGDLS and CDR2 YYNGEE. CDR3 size: 14 residues. The V end was cut by 7 bases, the J end by 0 bases, with 10 bases between.

V is TRBV28 and J is TRBJ2-1; 7 nucleotides align to TRBD2. The germline gives CDR1 MDHEN, CDR2 SYDVKM. V lost 6 bases and J lost 14; bases outside the gene matches: 10. This CDR3 contains 12 residues. CDR3 residues: CASRPGGGIEFF. For the CDR3, the DNA is TGTGCCAGCAGGCCGGGGGGTGGAATAGAGTTCTTC. The complete variable domain, with remaining parts taken from reference TRBV28 and TRBJ2-1, reads DVKVTQSSRYLVKRTGEKVFLECVQDMDHENMFWYRQDPGLGLRLIYFSYDVKMKEKGDIPEGYSVSREKKERFSLILESASTNQTSMYLCASRPGGGIEFFGPGTRLTVL.

Only a few counts were recorded for this clonotype. The chain employs TRBV4-1 and TRBJ2-7, with D possibly being TRBD1 (6 bases). V lost 0 bases and J 1 base, leaving 13 bases between the germline ends. This CDR3 region has 16 residues. Germline V CDR1 and CDR2: MGHRA, YSYEKL. For the CDR3, the DNA is TGCGCCAGCAGCCAAGATCTACAGGGTTTATCCTACGAGCAGTACTTC. This sequence encodes CASSQDLQGLSYEQYF.